A selection of T cell receptor beta chains follows, all from one sample in a study of blood T cells in healthy people across ages. MiXCR, applied by TCRdb to the 5' RACE reads, yields one record per CDR3 protein. In the table there are roughly 680,000 distinct CDR3 sequences, about 50% of which are singletons. The sequencing input was blood. These TCRs come from a woman older than 75 in good health. The CDR3 runs from the conserved cysteine through the conserved F or W. The D gene is left open where the match is weak. Only some rows state a clone size, as once, few, many or a class for expanded clones.

clone size: NA; J gene: TRBJ2-7; CDR3 length: 15; V gene: TRBV4-3; D gene: NA; CDR3 DNA: TGCGCCAGCAGCCAAGAAAGCAGGGGGGCCCACGAGCAGTACTTC; CDR3 protein: CASSQESRGAHEQYF
clone size: NA; J gene: TRBJ2-1; CDR3 length: 11; V gene: TRBV30; D gene: NA; CDR3 DNA: TGTGCCTGGGAGAGGGGGAATGAGCAGTTCTTC; CDR3 protein: CAWERGNEQFF
clone size: NA; J gene: TRBJ1-5; CDR3 length: 14; V gene: TRBV10-3; D gene: TRBD1; CDR3 DNA: TGTGCCATCAGTTTAACAGGGGGGAATCAGCCCCAGCATTTT; CDR3 protein: CAISLTGGNQPQHF
clone size: once; J gene: TRBJ2-3; CDR3 length: 16; V gene: TRBV12-3/TRBV12-4; D gene: TRBD2; CDR3 DNA: TGTGCCAGCAGTTTCAATAGGGGAGGGAGAGCAGATACGCAGTATTTT; CDR3 protein: CASSFNRGGRADTQYF
clone size: NA; J gene: TRBJ2-1; CDR3 length: 14; V gene: TRBV7-2; D gene: TRBD2; CDR3 DNA: TGTGCCAGCAGCTCCCTAGCGGGCAACAATGAGCAGTTCTTC; CDR3 protein: CASSSLAGNNEQFF
clone size: few; J gene: TRBJ2-3; CDR3 length: 17; V gene: TRBV9; D gene: TRBD2; CDR3 DNA: TGTGCCAGCAACCCTGCGGGGGGCTCCGTGGGGACAGATACGCAGTATTTT; CDR3 protein: CASNPAGGSVGTDTQYF
clone size: many; J gene: TRBJ2-1; CDR3 length: 17; V gene: TRBV27; D gene: TRBD2; CDR3 DNA: TGTGCCAGCAGTTCCCCCCGGACCGCGGGGGGGTACAATGAGCAGTTCTTC; CDR3 protein: CASSSPRTAGGYNEQFF
clone size: few; J gene: TRBJ2-7; CDR3 length: 13; V gene: TRBV28; D gene: NA; CDR3 DNA: TGTGCCAGCAGTCGGATGGGACCCTACGAGCAGTACTTC; CDR3 protein: CASSRMGPYEQYF
clone size: NA; J gene: TRBJ2-4; CDR3 length: 13; V gene: TRBV30; D gene: NA; CDR3 DNA: TGTGCCTGGAGGGGCATAGCCAAAAACATTCAGTACTTC; CDR3 protein: CAWRGIAKNIQYF
clone size: NA; J gene: TRBJ2-1; CDR3 length: 15; V gene: TRBV5-1; D gene: NA; CDR3 DNA: TGCGCCAGCAGCTTGTCTCGGGGGTGGAATAATGAGCAGTTCTTC; CDR3 protein: CASSLSRGWNNEQFF
clone size: many; J gene: TRBJ2-1; CDR3 length: 13; V gene: TRBV5-6; D gene: NA; CDR3 DNA: TGTGCCAGCAGCTTACGACGAGTTTCCCAGCAGTTCTTC; CDR3 protein: CASSLRRVSQQFF
clone size: NA; J gene: TRBJ2-7; CDR3 length: 14; V gene: TRBV20-1; D gene: NA; CDR3 DNA: TGCAGTGCTAGAGGGCCCCGTCCTGTTTACGAGCGGTACTTC; CDR3 protein: CSARGPRPVYERYF
clone size: NA; J gene: TRBJ1-4; CDR3 length: 14; V gene: TRBV2; D gene: TRBD1; CDR3 DNA: TGTGCCAGCAGGGGACAGGCCCCGAATGAAAAACTGTTTTTT; CDR3 protein: CASRGQAPNEKLFF
clone size: NA; J gene: TRBJ2-5; CDR3 length: 17; V gene: TRBV24-1; D gene: TRBD2; CDR3 DNA: TGTGCCACCAGTGATTTTCCCCGACGAGCGGGGCAAGAGACCCAGTACTTC; CDR3 protein: CATSDFPRRAGQETQYF
clone size: NA; J gene: TRBJ1-5; CDR3 length: 18; V gene: TRBV4-1; D gene: TRBD1; CDR3 DNA: TGCGCCAGCAGCCAAAAAAGGGGGCAGGGGGGACTCGATCAGCCCCAGCATTTT; CDR3 protein: CASSQKRGQGGLDQPQHF
clone size: NA; J gene: TRBJ2-7; CDR3 length: 16; V gene: TRBV11-3; D gene: NA; CDR3 DNA: TGTGCCAGCAGCTTAGGGACCACCGGGACTGGAATAGAGCAGTACTTC; CDR3 protein: CASSLGTTGTGIEQYF
clone size: many; J gene: TRBJ2-5; CDR3 length: 15; V gene: TRBV12-3/TRBV12-4; D gene: TRBD2; CDR3 DNA: TGTGCCAGCAGTCGCACTTCTGGGACTACTGAGACCCAGTACTTC; CDR3 protein: CASSRTSGTTETQYF
clone size: NA; J gene: TRBJ2-3; CDR3 length: 14; V gene: TRBV29-1; D gene: NA; CDR3 DNA: TGCAGCGAGGGGGGATCGGGGAGCACAGATACGCAGTATTTT; CDR3 protein: CSEGGSGSTDTQYF
clone size: NA; J gene: TRBJ2-5; CDR3 length: 14; V gene: TRBV2; D gene: TRBD2; CDR3 DNA: TGTGCCAGCACCGCTAGCGGGAGGGCTGGTGAGCAGTACTTC; CDR3 protein: CASTASGRAGEQYF
clone size: NA; J gene: TRBJ1-2; CDR3 length: 16; V gene: TRBV4-1; D gene: NA; CDR3 DNA: TGCGCCAGCAGCCAAGGGGAGGGCCCTACTAACTATGGCTACACCTTC; CDR3 protein: CASSQGEGPTNYGYTF
clone size: NA; J gene: TRBJ1-1; CDR3 length: 15; V gene: TRBV20-1; D gene: TRBD1; CDR3 DNA: TGCAGTGCTTCCCCCGGGACAGGGGTCAGCACTGAAGCTTTCTTT; CDR3 protein: CSASPGTGVSTEAFF
clone size: NA; J gene: TRBJ2-3; CDR3 length: 16; V gene: TRBV4-2; D gene: NA; CDR3 DNA: TGTGCCAGCAGCCGAAAGGCAGGGCGGGGAGGAGATACGCAGTATTTT; CDR3 protein: CASSRKAGRGGDTQYF
clone size: NA; J gene: TRBJ1-4; CDR3 length: 14; V gene: TRBV20-1; D gene: TRBD1; CDR3 DNA: TGCAGTGCCACACCTGACAGGGTTGCCGAAAAACTGTTTTTT; CDR3 protein: CSATPDRVAEKLFF
clone size: many; J gene: TRBJ2-7; CDR3 length: 18; V gene: TRBV4-1; D gene: NA; CDR3 DNA: TGCGCCAGCAGCCAAGAGAACTGGTTTCGGGACAACTCCTACGAGCAGTACTTC; CDR3 protein: CASSQENWFRDNSYEQYF